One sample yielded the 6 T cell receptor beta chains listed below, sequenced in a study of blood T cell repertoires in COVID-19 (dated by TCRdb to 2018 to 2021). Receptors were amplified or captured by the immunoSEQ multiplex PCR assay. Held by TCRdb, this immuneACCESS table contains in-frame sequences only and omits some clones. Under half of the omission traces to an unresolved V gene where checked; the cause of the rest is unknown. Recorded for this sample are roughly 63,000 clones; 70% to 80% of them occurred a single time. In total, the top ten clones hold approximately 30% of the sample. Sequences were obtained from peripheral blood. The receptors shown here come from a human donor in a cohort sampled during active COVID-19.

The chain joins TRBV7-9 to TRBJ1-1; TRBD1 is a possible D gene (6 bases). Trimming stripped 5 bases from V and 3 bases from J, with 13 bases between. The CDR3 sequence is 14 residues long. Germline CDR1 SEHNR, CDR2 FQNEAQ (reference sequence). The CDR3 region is CASSPTGRDTEAFF. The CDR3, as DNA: TGTGCCAGCAGCCCTACAGGGAGGGACACTGAAGCTTTCTTT.

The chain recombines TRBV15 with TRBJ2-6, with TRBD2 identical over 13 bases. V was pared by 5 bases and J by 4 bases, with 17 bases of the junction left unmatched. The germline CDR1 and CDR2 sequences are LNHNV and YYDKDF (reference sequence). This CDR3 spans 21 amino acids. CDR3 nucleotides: TGTGCCACCAGCCGCCTTAGGACTAGCGGGAGCTTCCGGGCCGGGGCCAACGTCCTGACTTTC. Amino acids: CATSRLRTSGSFRAGANVLTF.

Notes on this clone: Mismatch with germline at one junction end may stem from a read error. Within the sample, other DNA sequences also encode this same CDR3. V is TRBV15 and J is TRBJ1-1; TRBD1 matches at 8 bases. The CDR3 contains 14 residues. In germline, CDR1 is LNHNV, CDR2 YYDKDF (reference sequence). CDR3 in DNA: TGTGCCACCAGCAGGGACAGGGTGAATACTGAAGCTTTCTTT. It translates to CATSRDRVNTEAFF.

Written as DNA, the CDR3 is TGTGCCAGCAGTGAAGCGATCGGACAGGGCGGGAATCAGCCCCAGCATTTT. Translated, it gives CASSEAIGQGGNQPQHF. The chain couples TRBV6-1 to TRBJ1-5; 8 nucleotides agree with TRBD1. The CDR3 is 17 amino acids. The V gene's germline CDR1 is MNHNS and CDR2 SASEGT. V dropped 0 bases and J dropped 4; count of bases not matched to a gene: 8.

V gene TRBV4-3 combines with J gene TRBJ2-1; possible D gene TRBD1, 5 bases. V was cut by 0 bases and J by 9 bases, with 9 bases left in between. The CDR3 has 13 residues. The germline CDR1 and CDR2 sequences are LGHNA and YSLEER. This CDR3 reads CASSQDWGSEQFF. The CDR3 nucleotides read TGCGCCAGCAGCCAAGACTGGGGCAGTGAGCAGTTCTTC.

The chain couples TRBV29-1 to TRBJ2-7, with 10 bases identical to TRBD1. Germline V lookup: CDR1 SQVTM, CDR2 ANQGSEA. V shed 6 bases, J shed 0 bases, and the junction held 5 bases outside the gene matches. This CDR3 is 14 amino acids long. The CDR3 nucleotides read TGCAGCGTCATGACAGGGGGCTTCTCCTACGAGCAGTACTTC. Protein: CSVMTGGFSYEQYF.